This is a list of T cell receptor beta chains from one sample in a study of radiation and T cells in renal cell carcinoma. Assay: immunoSEQ multiplex PCR; the TCRdb copy retains only in-frame clones and omits some. The table records approximately 120,000 clones, approximately 78% of them present only once. The sample in question was blood, obtained from a patient whose treatment included radiotherapy and nephrectomy. These receptors all come from a woman aged 60 to 75 with renal cell carcinoma. The CDR3 runs from the conserved cysteine through the conserved F or W. Each record gives: J gene, V gene, D gene, clone size, CDR3 DNA, CDR3 protein. D genes are given only for firm matches. Some rows have no size entry. The others give once, few or many, or a class for an expanded clone.

TRBJ1-5,TRBV6-5,NA,NA,TGTGCCAGCACTATGGGGGAATATAGCAATCAGCCCCAGCATTTT,CASTMGEYSNQPQHF
TRBJ1-1,TRBV27,NA,NA,TGTGCCAGCAGTTCCGCGACAGGTTTGAACACTGAAGCTTTCTTT,CASSSATGLNTEAFF
TRBJ2-3,TRBV29-1,TRBD2,NA,TGCAGCTTATGGGACTACCCAGATACGCAGTATTTT,CSLWDYPDTQYF
TRBJ2-7,TRBV20-1,NA,few,TGCAGTGCTAGATCCGAGTCTACCCACTTC,CSARSESTHF
TRBJ2-7,TRBV29-1,NA,NA,TGCAGCGTCCGGACTGGGGCCCTGTGGTACGAGCAGTACTTC,CSVRTGALWYEQYF
TRBJ2-1,TRBV4-1,TRBD2,NA,TGCGCCAGCAGCCTGAGTAGCGGGGGGGCTTGGAATGAGCAGTTCTTC,CASSLSSGGAWNEQFF
TRBJ1-1,TRBV7-2,NA,NA,TGTGCCAGCAGCCCCCGCAGGGTCACTGAAGCTTTCTTT,CASSPRRVTEAFF
TRBJ1-1,TRBV6-1,NA,NA,TGTGCCACCCCAGGTCAACGGAGGAACACTGAAGCTTTCTTT,CATPGQRRNTEAFF
TRBJ1-2,TRBV9,NA,NA,TGTGCCAGCAGCCCACACGGCGGCGATGGCTACACCTTC,CASSPHGGDGYTF
TRBJ2-3,TRBV6-5,NA,few,TGTGCCAGCAGTCCCCGGGCCGCTACCACAGATACGCAGTATTTT,CASSPRAATTDTQYF
TRBJ2-1,TRBV9,TRBD2,NA,TGTGCCAGCAGCCCAAGGACTAGCGGGATCCGCGATGAGCAGTTCTTC,CASSPRTSGIRDEQFF
TRBJ2-7,TRBV7-6,TRBD2,NA,TGTGCCAGCAGTCCACGACTAGCATCCTACGAGCAGTACTTC,CASSPRLASYEQYF
TRBJ2-2,TRBV5-4,NA,NA,TGTGCCAGCAGCCGGGAGGCGAGGGGGACCGGGGAGCTGTTTTTT,CASSREARGTGELFF
TRBJ1-5,TRBV10-1,TRBD1,NA,TGCGCCAGCAGTACAGGGGGTAAGGGCCAGCCCCAGCATTTT,CASSTGGKGQPQHF